This is a list of T cell receptor beta chains from one sample in a study of Ad26.COV2.S vaccination and SARS-CoV-2 variants. The method was immunoSEQ multiplex PCR; TCRdb's version includes in-frame clones alone and lacks a portion of them. The sample shows over 110,000 clones, 70% to 90% of them seen only once. Sequencing used peripheral blood, obtained after recovery from COVID-19. The source of these receptors is a human donor who had recovered from COVID-19. Both conserved end residues are part of each CDR3. Each record gives: D gene, V gene, J gene, clone size, CDR3 DNA, CDR3 protein. D genes are given only for firm matches. The size entry is marked missing in some rows and otherwise reads once, few, many or a size class.

d_call: TRBD1; v_call: TRBV28; j_call: TRBJ1-4; clone_size: -; cdr3_nt: TGTGCCAGCAGCGGGACAGGGTCGAATGAAAAACTGTTTTTT; cdr3_aa: CASSGTGSNEKLFF
d_call: -; v_call: TRBV28; j_call: TRBJ1-5; clone_size: -; cdr3_nt: TGTGCCAGCAGTTTAAATCAGGGGAACAATCAGCCCCAGCATTTT; cdr3_aa: CASSLNQGNNQPQHF
d_call: -; v_call: TRBV12-3/TRBV12-4; j_call: TRBJ1-1; clone_size: -; cdr3_nt: TGTGCCAGCAGTTGGGCCCGGGACACTGAAGCTTTCTTT; cdr3_aa: CASSWARDTEAFF
d_call: -; v_call: TRBV7-2; j_call: TRBJ1-6; clone_size: -; cdr3_nt: TGTGCCAGCAGCTTACCCTTTTCACCCCTCCACTTT; cdr3_aa: CASSLPFSPLHF
d_call: -; v_call: TRBV15; j_call: TRBJ2-1; clone_size: -; cdr3_nt: TGTGCCACCAGCGTGACAAGCGATAATGAGCAGTTCTTC; cdr3_aa: CATSVTSDNEQFF
d_call: TRBD1; v_call: TRBV18; j_call: TRBJ2-1; clone_size: few; cdr3_nt: TGTGCCAGCTCACTATCGGGACAGGGGGCTTACAATGAGCAGTTCTTC; cdr3_aa: CASSLSGQGAYNEQFF
d_call: -; v_call: TRBV21-1; j_call: TRBJ2-7; clone_size: -; cdr3_nt: TGTGCCAGCAGCTGGGGAGGGCTGAGCTCCTACGAGCAGTACTTC; cdr3_aa: CASSWGGLSSYEQYF
d_call: -; v_call: TRBV27; j_call: TRBJ2-7; clone_size: -; cdr3_nt: TGTGCCAGCAGTTTAATAGATAAGTCCTACGAGCAGTACTTC; cdr3_aa: CASSLIDKSYEQYF
d_call: -; v_call: TRBV19; j_call: TRBJ2-5; clone_size: -; cdr3_nt: TGTGCCAGTAACCCAGCATTAGGGGAGACCCAGTACTTC; cdr3_aa: CASNPALGETQYF
d_call: -; v_call: TRBV21-1; j_call: TRBJ1-1; clone_size: -; cdr3_nt: TGTGCCAGCATCCAGCGGGGTTATCTAGGGAACACTGAAGCTTTCTTT; cdr3_aa: CASIQRGYLGNTEAFF
d_call: -; v_call: TRBV2; j_call: TRBJ2-2; clone_size: -; cdr3_nt: TGTGCCAGCAGGGGACGGACCCGGGACACCGGGGAGCTGTTTTTT; cdr3_aa: CASRGRTRDTGELFF
d_call: -; v_call: TRBV27; j_call: TRBJ1-1; clone_size: -; cdr3_nt: TGTGCCAGCAGTTTATCCCCAGTCATGAACACTGAAGCTTTCTTT; cdr3_aa: CASSLSPVMNTEAFF
d_call: -; v_call: TRBV7-2; j_call: TRBJ1-5; clone_size: -; cdr3_nt: TGTGCCAGCAGCTTCGAATATAGCAATCAGCCCCAGCATTTT; cdr3_aa: CASSFEYSNQPQHF
d_call: -; v_call: TRBV5-3; j_call: TRBJ1-1; clone_size: -; cdr3_nt: TGTGCCACCAAAGGGGTCAGGTCGTACACTGAAGCTTTCTTT; cdr3_aa: CATKGVRSYTEAFF
d_call: -; v_call: TRBV2; j_call: TRBJ1-5; clone_size: -; cdr3_nt: TGTGCCAGCAGTACCCAACAGGGAACGGGTCAGCCCCAGCATTTT; cdr3_aa: CASSTQQGTGQPQHF
d_call: TRBD1; v_call: TRBV7-9; j_call: TRBJ1-4; clone_size: -; cdr3_nt: TGTGCCAGCAGTTTAGTCGGGTATGGACAGGGGGATGAAAAACTGTTTTTT; cdr3_aa: CASSLVGYGQGDEKLFF
d_call: -; v_call: TRBV5-1; j_call: TRBJ2-5; clone_size: -; cdr3_nt: TGCGCCAGCAGCTTGCCATCAGAGACCCAGTACTTC; cdr3_aa: CASSLPSETQYF
d_call: TRBD1; v_call: TRBV4-1; j_call: TRBJ1-2; clone_size: -; cdr3_nt: TGCGCCAGCAGCCAAGAATATATGGGGACAGAAGGAAGGTACACCTTC; cdr3_aa: CASSQEYMGTEGRYTF
d_call: -; v_call: TRBV7-2; j_call: TRBJ1-3; clone_size: few; cdr3_nt: TGTGCCAGCAGCTTTAGTGGGCCGGCAGGCGGAAACACCATATATTTT; cdr3_aa: CASSFSGPAGGNTIYF
d_call: -; v_call: TRBV3-1/TRBV3-2; j_call: TRBJ2-7; clone_size: -; cdr3_nt: TGTGCCAGCAGCCAAGATAGCGACAGATCCTACGAGCAGTACTTC; cdr3_aa: CASSQDSDRSYEQYF
d_call: TRBD1; v_call: TRBV28; j_call: TRBJ1-5; clone_size: -; cdr3_nt: TGTGCCAGCAGTTCAGGGGGCGCGGGTCAGCCCCAGCATTTT; cdr3_aa: CASSSGGAGQPQHF
d_call: -; v_call: TRBV21-1; j_call: TRBJ2-7; clone_size: -; cdr3_nt: TGTGCCAGGGGGACAGACGGATTAGACGAGCAGTACTTC; cdr3_aa: CARGTDGLDEQYF
d_call: -; v_call: TRBV6-8; j_call: TRBJ2-3; clone_size: -; cdr3_nt: TGTGCCAGCAGCCACAGGGGGGGAGGAGATACGCAGTATTTT; cdr3_aa: CASSHRGGGDTQYF
d_call: TRBD2; v_call: TRBV29-1; j_call: TRBJ2-7; clone_size: -; cdr3_nt: TGCAGCGTGGCGGGGGGGGCGATCTACGAGCAGTACTTC; cdr3_aa: CSVAGGAIYEQYF
d_call: -; v_call: TRBV4-3; j_call: TRBJ1-3; clone_size: few; cdr3_nt: TGCGCCAGCAGCCAAGGCTTAGTCTCTGGAAACACCATATATTTT; cdr3_aa: CASSQGLVSGNTIYF
d_call: TRBD2; v_call: TRBV5-1; j_call: TRBJ2-1; clone_size: -; cdr3_nt: TGCGCCAGCAAAATCGTGAGCGGGGCCCTCGGGCAGTTCTTC; cdr3_aa: CASKIVSGALGQFF
d_call: TRBD1; v_call: TRBV19; j_call: TRBJ1-4; clone_size: -; cdr3_nt: TGTGCCAGTAGAGGACAGGGTACCAGTAATGAAAAACTGTTTTTT; cdr3_aa: CASRGQGTSNEKLFF
d_call: TRBD1; v_call: TRBV5-1; j_call: TRBJ1-1; clone_size: -; cdr3_nt: TGCGCCAGCCGTCAACAGGGGGCGCAGAGTACTGAAGCTTTCTTT; cdr3_aa: CASRQQGAQSTEAFF
d_call: -; v_call: TRBV29-1; j_call: TRBJ1-1; clone_size: -; cdr3_nt: TGCAGCGCCCTTCTTTCCGTGAACACTGAAGCTTTCTTT; cdr3_aa: CSALLSVNTEAFF
d_call: -; v_call: TRBV6-5; j_call: TRBJ1-1; clone_size: -; cdr3_nt: TGTGCCAGCAGTTACACACTCAAGGGGCGATCTTTCTTT; cdr3_aa: CASSYTLKGRSFF
d_call: -; v_call: TRBV7-9; j_call: TRBJ1-1; clone_size: -; cdr3_nt: TGTGCCAGCAGCCTAAGGTATAAGGGGGCTGAAGCTTTCTTT; cdr3_aa: CASSLRYKGAEAFF
d_call: -; v_call: TRBV19; j_call: TRBJ1-6; clone_size: -; cdr3_nt: TGTGCCAGTAGTATCGACCCTAATTCACCCCTCCACTTT; cdr3_aa: CASSIDPNSPLHF
d_call: -; v_call: TRBV28; j_call: TRBJ2-6; clone_size: -; cdr3_nt: TGTGCCAGCAGTAAACAGGTTTCCCCTGGGGCCAACGTCCTGACTTTC; cdr3_aa: CASSKQVSPGANVLTF
d_call: -; v_call: TRBV6-5; j_call: TRBJ1-1; clone_size: -; cdr3_nt: TGTGCCAGCAGTCCCGGACAGCTCATGAACACTGAAGCTTTCTTT; cdr3_aa: CASSPGQLMNTEAFF
d_call: -; v_call: TRBV29-1; j_call: TRBJ2-5; clone_size: -; cdr3_nt: TGCAGCGTTGAAAAGGAGACCCAGTACTTC; cdr3_aa: CSVEKETQYF
d_call: -; v_call: TRBV29-1; j_call: TRBJ1-2; clone_size: -; cdr3_nt: TGCAGCGTTGATCGGTACGGTGCTGGCGGCTACACCTTC; cdr3_aa: CSVDRYGAGGYTF
d_call: TRBD1; v_call: TRBV6-5; j_call: TRBJ2-2; clone_size: -; cdr3_nt: TGTGCCAGCAGTCCTGACAGGGTGCGGGAGCTGTTTTTT; cdr3_aa: CASSPDRVRELFF